One and the same sample provided the 16 T cell receptor beta chains below, sequenced in a study of cytomegalovirus exposure and HLA in healthy donors. The primer mix had 60 Vbeta and 13 Jbeta primers. The data were produced by immunoSEQ multiplex PCR, yet TCRdb's version contains in-frame clones alone and is incomplete. The sample holds 100,000 to 150,000 clones; roughly 80% are singletons and the top ten take approximately 7.8%. Material: PBMCs. These TCRs come from a male donor in good health and CMV-seronegative.

The chain recombines TRBV30 with TRBJ1-1; 7 nucleotides match TRBD1. The germline gives CDR1 GTSNPN, CDR2 SVGIG (reference sequence). The V gene end was trimmed by 4 bases and the J gene end by 6 bases; junction bases not matched to a gene: 5. The CDR3 sequence is 12 residues long. In nucleotides, the CDR3 is TGTGCCTGGAAAGGGGGCTCGGCTGAAGCTTTCTTT. Its protein is CAWKGGSAEAFF.

The chain couples TRBV4-1 to TRBJ1-1; 10 bases are shared with TRBD1. Germline V lookup: CDR1 MGHRA, CDR2 YSYEKL. The CDR3 runs 15 residues. V shed 1 base and J 1 base; nucleotides not matched to a gene: 0. CDR3 region: CASSQGDRGNTEAFF. CDR3 coding DNA: TGCGCCAGCAGCCAAGGGGACAGGGGGAACACTGAAGCTTTCTTT.

The V call is TRBV6-6, the J call TRBJ1-1, with 10 positions matching TRBD1. The CDR3 covers 15 residues. Germline CDR1 is MNHNY and CDR2 is SVGAGI (reference sequence). The ends lost 10 bases at V and 4 bases at J; junction bases unmatched: 12. CDR3 amino acids: CATKSSRDRGTEAFF. The DNA for the CDR3 is TGTGCCACCAAATCATCGCGGGACAGGGGCACTGAAGCTTTCTTT.

CDR3: CASSLELAGPVTSTDTQYF. Here the CDR3 DNA reads TGTGCCAGCAGCTTAGAACTAGCGGGGCCGGTTACTAGCACAGATACGCAGTATTTT. This chain links TRBV7-9 with TRBJ2-3; TRBD2 agrees at 10 bases. CDR1 is SEHNR and CDR2 is FQNEAQ in the germline V gene (reference sequence). The CDR3 is 19 amino acids. Trimming removed 1 base from V and 0 bases from J; junction bases left unmatched: 10.

This clone was counted a few times. J is TRBJ1-6 and V is TRBV9; maybe TRBD1 (5 bases). The CDR3 spans 15 residues. The germline CDR1 and CDR2 sequences are SGDLS and YYNGEE. Trimming took off 0 bases at V and 4 bases at J, with 8 bases between the two ends. In DNA, the CDR3 is TGTGCCAGCAGCGTAGAGGGGCAGTATAATTCACCCCTCCACTTT. Translated, it gives CASSVEGQYNSPLHF.

The chain employs TRBV7-2 and TRBJ2-5; 12 positions match TRBD2. The DNA end is a closer match to TRBJ2-7, so the J assignment may be wrong. The CDR3 is made up of 14 amino acids. Germline V gene data show CDR1 as SGHTA and CDR2 as FQGNSA. CDR3 region: CASRSSGRANEQYF. The CDR3 DNA reads TGTGCCAGCAGATCTAGCGGGAGGGCCAACGAGCAGTACTTC.

This clone was seen more than once but under ten times. The chain is built from TRBV2 and TRBJ1-1, with D tentatively TRBD1 (5 bases). This CDR3 is 13 amino acids long. V lost 3 bases and J 4 bases, leaving 9 bases between the germline ends. Germline loops: CDR1 SNHLY, CDR2 FYNNEI. This chain's CDR3 is CASSDTGGTEAFF. The CDR3 DNA follows: TGTGCCAGCAGTGACACGGGGGGCACTGAAGCTTTCTTT.

This chain connects TRBV4-1 to TRBJ2-3; no clear D. This CDR3 contains 18 residues. CDR1 MGHRA and CDR2 YSYEKL come from the germline V gene. Trimming removed 0 bases from V and 4 bases from J, with 20 bases in between. The CDR3 spells CASSQDPPLPPPPDTQYF. The CDR3 DNA follows: TGCGCCAGCAGCCAAGATCCCCCCCTCCCTCCCCCTCCAGATACGCAGTATTTT.

The CDR3 here is CASRTGRDSNYGYTF. CDR3 DNA sequence: TGTGCCAGCAGAACCGGCCGGGACAGTAACTATGGCTACACCTTC. The chain recombines TRBV28 with TRBJ1-2, with TRBD1 matching over 7 bases. The V and J ends lost 6 bases and 1 base, in that order; junction bases with no gene match: 8. There are 15 residues in the CDR3. Germline CDR1 MDHEN, CDR2 SYDVKM.

This clone was counted only a few times. CDR3 region: CASSIKPQGGNTEAFF. CDR3 in DNA: TGTGCCAGTAGTATCAAACCCCAGGGGGGGAACACTGAAGCTTTCTTT. The chain has TRBV19 and TRBJ1-1, with 7 bases fitting TRBD1. CDR1 LNHDA and CDR2 SQIVND come from the germline V gene (reference sequence). This CDR3 spans 16 amino acids. Trimming removed 3 bases from V and 1 base from J; junction bases left unmatched: 8.

This chain links TRBV25-1 with TRBJ2-3, with TRBD2 matching 8 bases. The CDR3 spans 15 residues. The germline CDR1 and CDR2 sequences are MGHDK and SYGVNS. V shed 5 bases, J shed 2 bases, and the junction held 6 bases outside the gene matches. In DNA form, the CDR3 reads TGTGCCAGCAGTTCACCTAGCGGGTTCACAGATACGCAGTATTTT. Translating gives CASSSPSGFTDTQYF.

The rearrangement uses TRBV10-3 and TRBJ2-3; 7 nucleotides line up with TRBD2. CDR3 length equals 14 residues. The germline V gene has CDR1 ENHRY and CDR2 SYGVKD. J gave up 0 bases and V 11 bases, and 8 bases lay outside the gene matches. CDR3 DNA sequence: TGTGCCTCATCTAGCGGTACTAGCACAGATACGCAGTATTTT. This encodes CASSSGTSTDTQYF.

This sequence joins TRBV6-1 and TRBJ1-3; tentatively, D is TRBD1 (5 bases). Germline values: CDR1 MNHNS, CDR2 SASEGT. The CDR3 sequence is 12 residues long. V shed 6 bases and J shed 3 bases, with 6 bases lying between them. The DNA of the CDR3 is TGTGCCAGCAGACAGGTTGGAAACACCATATATTTT. Residues: CASRQVGNTIYF.

On this clone itself: Other DNA sequences of this sample code for an identical CDR3. The V and J genes are TRBV27 and TRBJ2-7; TRBD2 might be the D (6 bases). The CDR3 is 14 residues long. Germline loops: CDR1 MNHEY, CDR2 SMNVEV (reference sequence). The V end lost 5 bases, the J end lost 0 bases, and 11 bases lay between the germline ends. The CDR3 loop reads CASSLGGSSYEQYF. Written as DNA, the CDR3 is TGTGCCAGCAGTCTGGGGGGAAGCTCCTACGAGCAGTACTTC.

The V and J genes are TRBV5-4 and TRBJ1-2, with TRBD1 matching 10 bases. Germline V gene sequence: CDR1 SGHNT, CDR2 YYREEE (reference sequence). J gave up 8 bases and V 4 bases, and 11 bases lay outside the gene matches. The CDR3 covers 15 residues. CDR3 residues: CASSTPGQGMRGYTF. The CDR3 DNA reads as TGTGCCAGCAGCACACCGGGACAGGGGATGCGAGGCTACACCTTC.

Here the CDR3 reads CAWSSLGAEQYF. Here the CDR3 DNA reads TGTGCCTGGAGTTCTCTAGGGGCCGAGCAGTACTTC. The chain combines TRBV30 with TRBJ2-7, with TRBD1 as a possible D gene (5 bases). The germline V gene has CDR1 GTSNPN and CDR2 SVGIG (reference sequence). The V gene lost 2 bases and the J gene lost 6 bases, with 11 bases spanning the gap. The length of the CDR3 is 12 residues. The variable domain in full, completed from reference TRBV30 and TRBJ2-7, reads SQTIHQWPATLVQPVGSPLSLECTVEGTSNPNLYWYRQAAGRGLQLLFYSVGIGQISSEVPQNLSASRPQDRQFILSSKKLLLSDSGFYLCAWSSLGAEQYFGPGTRLTVT.